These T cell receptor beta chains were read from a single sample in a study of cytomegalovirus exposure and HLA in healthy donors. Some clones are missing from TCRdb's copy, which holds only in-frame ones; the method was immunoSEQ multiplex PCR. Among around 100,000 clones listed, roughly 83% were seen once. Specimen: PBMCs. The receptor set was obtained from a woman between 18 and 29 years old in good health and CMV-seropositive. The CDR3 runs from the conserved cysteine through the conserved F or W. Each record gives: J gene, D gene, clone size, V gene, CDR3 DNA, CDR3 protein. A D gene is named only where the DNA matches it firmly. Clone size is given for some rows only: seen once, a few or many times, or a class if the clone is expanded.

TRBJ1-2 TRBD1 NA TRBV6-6 TGTGCCAGCAGGACAGGGGACTATGGCTACACCTTC CASRTGDYGYTF
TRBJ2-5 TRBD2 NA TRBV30 TGTGCCTGGAGTGGGACTAGCGGGAGGGGAAGCTCGGAGACCCAGTACTTC CAWSGTSGRGSSETQYF
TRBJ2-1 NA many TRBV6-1 TGTGCCAGCAGTGAATCGCAGGAAGGTGAGCAGTTCTTC CASSESQEGEQFF
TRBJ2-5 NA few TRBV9 TGTGCCAGCAGCGTAGGCCCAGGGCAAGAGACCCAGTACTTC CASSVGPGQETQYF
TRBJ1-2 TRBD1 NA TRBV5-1 TGCGCCAGCAGCTTGTACGGGACAGGGAATGGCTACACCTTC CASSLYGTGNGYTF
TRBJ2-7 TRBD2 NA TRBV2 TGTGCCAGCAGTCTTAGCGGGAGGTCCTACGAGCAGTACTTC CASSLSGRSYEQYF
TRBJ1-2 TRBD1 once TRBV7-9 TGTGCCAGCAGCTTACGGACAGGGTTTATTAGACCTAACTATGGCTACACCTTC CASSLRTGFIRPNYGYTF
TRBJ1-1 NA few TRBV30 TGTGCCTGGAGTGTACGGTCTAGGGCTTTCTTT CAWSVRSRAFF
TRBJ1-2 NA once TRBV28 TGTGCCAGCCGAGACTCGTCAATACGTGGCTACACCTTC CASRDSSIRGYTF
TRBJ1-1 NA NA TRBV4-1 TGCGCCAGCAGCGATTACATTGAAGCTTTCTTT CASSDYIEAFF
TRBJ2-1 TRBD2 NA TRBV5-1 TGCGCCAGCAGCGGACTAGCGGGTGGGTCCTACAATGAGCAGTTCTTC CASSGLAGGSYNEQFF
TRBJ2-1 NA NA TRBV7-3 TGTGCCAGCAGCTTAACTAGCGAGCCCCGGGGCAATGAGCAGTTCTTC CASSLTSEPRGNEQFF
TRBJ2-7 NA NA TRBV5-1 TGCGCCAGCAGCATCAACTACGAGCAGTACTTC CASSINYEQYF
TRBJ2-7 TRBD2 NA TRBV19 TGTGCCAGTAGTATAAGCGGGAGGCCGGGGCAGTACTTC CASSISGRPGQYF
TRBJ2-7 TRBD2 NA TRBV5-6 TGTGCCAGCAGCCGTGGAACAGCGGGAGGCGGTTACGAGCAGTACTTC CASSRGTAGGGYEQYF
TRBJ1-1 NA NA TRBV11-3 TGTGCCAGCAGCTTAGCTGAGGGGGAGAACACTGAAGCTTTCTTT CASSLAEGENTEAFF
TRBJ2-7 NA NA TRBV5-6 TGTGCCAGCAGCCGGACTTCTACCTACGAGCAGTACTTC CASSRTSTYEQYF
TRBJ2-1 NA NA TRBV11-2 TGTGCCAGCAGCCTTATCAGCAATGAGCAGTTCTTC CASSLISNEQFF
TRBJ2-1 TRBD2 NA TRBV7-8 TGTGCCAGCAGCTCGGGACTAGCGGTTAACAATGAGCAGTTCTTC CASSSGLAVNNEQFF
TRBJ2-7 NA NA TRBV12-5 TGTGCTAGTGGTAAACAGATTTTTGACTACGAGCAGTACTTC CASGKQIFDYEQYF
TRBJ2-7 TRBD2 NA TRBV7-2 TGTGCCAGCGACTCTAGCGGGAGGGGTCCCTTCTACGAGCAGTACTTC CASDSSGRGPFYEQYF
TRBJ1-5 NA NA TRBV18 TGTGCCAGCTCACCTGCGCAGGTCCGTCAGCCCCAGCATTTT CASSPAQVRQPQHF
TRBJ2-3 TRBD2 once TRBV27 TGTGCCAGCAGTTCCCTGGCGGGAGACACAGATACGCAGTATTTT CASSSLAGDTDTQYF
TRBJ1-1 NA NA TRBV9 TGTGCCAGCAGCGTAGTAGCCGGGTTTGGCACTGAAGCTTTCTTT CASSVVAGFGTEAFF
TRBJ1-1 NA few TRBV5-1 TGCGCCAGCAGCATTCGGGCGGGGCTGGACACTGAAGCTTTCTTT CASSIRAGLDTEAFF
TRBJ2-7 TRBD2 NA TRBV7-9 TGTGCCAGCAGCGCAAGGGGAGGGCCGCGGGAGCAGTACTTC CASSARGGPREQYF
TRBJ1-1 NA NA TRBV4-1 TGCGCCAGCAGCCGGGGCATGAACACTGAAGCTTTCTTT CASSRGMNTEAFF
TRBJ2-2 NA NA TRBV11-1 TGTGCCAGCAGCCACCGACTAGTAGCCGGGGAGCTGTTTTTT CASSHRLVAGELFF
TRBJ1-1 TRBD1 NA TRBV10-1 TGCGCCAGCAGTGAGGGACAGGGTACTAACACTGAAGCTTTCTTT CASSEGQGTNTEAFF
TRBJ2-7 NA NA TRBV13 TGTGCCAGCAGCGAGGAGACGGGATCGGGCGAGCAGTACTTC CASSEETGSGEQYF
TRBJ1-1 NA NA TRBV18 TGTGCCAGCTCACCACCGGGGGGAGCAGGGCCGAACACTGAAGCTTTCTTT CASSPPGGAGPNTEAFF
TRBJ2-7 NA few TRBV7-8 TGTGCCAGCAGCCCGCAGGGTAACGAGCAGTACTTC CASSPQGNEQYF
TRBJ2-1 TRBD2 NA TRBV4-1 TGCGCCAGCAGCCAAGAGGGGAGGGACGGGAATGAGCAGTTCTTC CASSQEGRDGNEQFF
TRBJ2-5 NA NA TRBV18 TGTGCCAGCTCACGATCTACTTTGGGGGGAGGCCAAGAGACCCAGTACTTC CASSRSTLGGGQETQYF
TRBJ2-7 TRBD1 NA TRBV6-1 TGTGCCAGCAGTGGGGACAGACGAATTTACGAGCAGTACTTC CASSGDRRIYEQYF
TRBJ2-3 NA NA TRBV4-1 TGCGCCAGCAGCCAGTATGTCTTCACAGATACGCAGTATTTT CASSQYVFTDTQYF
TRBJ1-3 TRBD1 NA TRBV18 TGTGCCAGCTCACGCGGACAGGGGGTCACCATATATTTT CASSRGQGVTIYF
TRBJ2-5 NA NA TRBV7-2 TGTGCCAGCAGCACACCCTTTGGAGAGACCCAGTACTTC CASSTPFGETQYF
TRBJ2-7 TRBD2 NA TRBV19 TGTGCCAGTAGTATAGCGGGGGGTTTCGAGCAGTACTTC CASSIAGGFEQYF
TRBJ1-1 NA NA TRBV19 TGTGCCAGTAGTGCACCAACCAGACAGTGGTTCTTT CASSAPTRQWFF
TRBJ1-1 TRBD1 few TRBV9 TGTGCCAGCAGCCCTCAGGGGGTGGTCACTGAAGCTTTCTTT CASSPQGVVTEAFF
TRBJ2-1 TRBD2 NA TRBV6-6 TGTGCCAGCAGTCCTACTAGCGGGAGGGTCAATGAGCAGTTCTTC CASSPTSGRVNEQFF
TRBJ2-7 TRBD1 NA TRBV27 TGTGCCAGCGCTCCCTGGACAGGGCAATCCTACGAGCAGTACTTC CASAPWTGQSYEQYF
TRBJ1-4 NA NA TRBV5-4 TGTGCCAGCAGCGTACAGGGAGGGACTAATGAAAAACTGTTTTTT CASSVQGGTNEKLFF
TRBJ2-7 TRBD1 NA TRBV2 TGTGCCAGGAAACGGGACAGCTCCTACGAGCAGTACTTC CARKRDSSYEQYF
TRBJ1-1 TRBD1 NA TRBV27 TGTGCCAGCAGGAACTCCGGGACAGGGTGGCCTGAAGCTTTCTTT CASRNSGTGWPEAFF
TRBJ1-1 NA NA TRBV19 TGTGCCAGTAGTATAAGTTCCAGGGCTGAAGCTTTCTTT CASSISSRAEAFF
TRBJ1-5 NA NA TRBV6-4 TGTGCCAGCAGTGACTCGAGTCCAACAGGGTTTTGGAGCAATCAGCCCCAGCATTTT CASSDSSPTGFWSNQPQHF
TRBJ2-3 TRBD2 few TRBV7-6 TGTGCCAGCAGCTTATGGGGGGAGGGAGGGACAGATACGCAGTATTTT CASSLWGEGGTDTQYF
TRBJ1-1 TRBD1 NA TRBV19 TGTGCCAGTAGTACTACCGGGACAGGGACCACTGAAGCTTTCTTT CASSTTGTGTTEAFF
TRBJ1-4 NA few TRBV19 TGTGCCAGTAGTATACGTGATGAAAAACTGTTTTTT CASSIRDEKLFF
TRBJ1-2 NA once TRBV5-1 TGCGCCAGCAGCCTCCGACAGCTCTCCAATGGCTACACCTTC CASSLRQLSNGYTF
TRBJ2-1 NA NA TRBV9 TGTGCCAGCAGCGTAGCTACGGGGTTCGACAATGAGCAGTTCTTC CASSVATGFDNEQFF
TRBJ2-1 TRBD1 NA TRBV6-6 TGTGCCAGCAGTCATTCACAGGGGCACAATGAGCAGTTCTTC CASSHSQGHNEQFF
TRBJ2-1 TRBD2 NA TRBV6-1 TGTGCCAGCAGTCCCCGCGGCGGGAGGGGAAATGAGCAGTTCTTC CASSPRGGRGNEQFF